This TCR beta chain was obtained from a study of cytomegalovirus exposure and HLA in healthy donors. This PCR relied on a set of 60 Vbeta primers and 13 Jbeta primers. Assay used: immunoSEQ multiplex PCR; TCRdb lists only in-frame clones, some missing. The sample yields roughly 99,000 clones, 77% seen once. Each donor's status was that of a healthy bone marrow donor. The germline gives CDR1 GTSNPN, CDR2 SVGIG (reference sequence). This CDR3 comprises 14 residues. Trimming shortened V by 5 bases and J by 1 base, and 13 bases separated the two germline ends. The sequence came from a male donor in good health and CMV-seronegative. Sequencing was carried out using PBMCs. V usage is TRBV30 and J usage is TRBJ2-3, with D perhaps matching TRBD1 (6 bases). The CDR3 spells CAWALGGGTDTQYF. Written as DNA, the CDR3 is TGTGCCTGGGCCTTAGGGGGAGGCACAGATACGCAGTATTTT. Together with reference TRBV30 and TRBJ2-3, the CDR3 gives the full variable domain: SQTIHQWPATLVQPVGSPLSLECTVEGTSNPNLYWYRQAAGRGLQLLFYSVGIGQISSEVPQNLSASRPQDRQFILSSKKLLLSDSGFYLCAWALGGGTDTQYFGPGTRLTVL.